The 8 T cell receptor beta chains below were found in one sample sequenced in a study of neurological immune-mediated disorders. TCRdb reprocessed the 5' RACE reads via MiXCR and lists one record per CDR3 protein. The sample consists of tens of thousands of distinct CDR3 sequences, 5% to 6% of them appearing once. Sequenced sample: PBMCs. Every receptor here comes from a woman under 40 with multiple sclerosis.

The V call is TRBV7-9, the J call TRBJ2-1; 14 bases are shared with TRBD2. The CDR3 has 12 residues. Germline CDR1 is SEHNR and CDR2 is FQNEAQ (reference sequence). V lost 10 bases, J lost 9 bases, and 2 bases stayed unmatched. In DNA form, the CDR3 reads TGTGCCACCGGGACTAGCGGGAGTGAGCAGTTCTTC. It yields the protein CATGTSGSEQFF. Filled out from reference TRBV7-9 and TRBJ2-1, the complete variable domain reads DTGVSQNPRHKITKRGQNVTFRCDPISEHNRLYWYRQTLGQGPEFLTYFQNEAQLEKSRLLSDRFSAERPKGSFSTLEIQRTEQGDSAMYLCATGTSGSEQFFGPGTRLTVL.

This clonotype was recorded at least ten times. The chain joins TRBV20-1 to TRBJ2-7; D uncertain. The V gene's germline CDR1 is DFQATT and CDR2 SNEGSKA (reference sequence). The CDR3 runs 12 residues. V lost 0 bases to trimming and J lost 7 bases, with 10 bases between them. CDR3 bases: TGCAGTGCTAGAGAGTCAGAAAGGGAGCAGTACTTC. Translation gives CSARESEREQYF.

The table lists this clonotype with many counts. The CDR3, as DNA: TGCAGTGCTACTAGGGGACTAGCGGGAGCTCTAGGCGAGCAGTACTTC. Translation gives CSATRGLAGALGEQYF. The rearrangement joins TRBV20-1 to TRBJ2-7, with 14 nucleotides matching TRBD2. The CDR3 is made up of 16 amino acids. V gave up 4 bases and J gave up 6 bases; unmatched junction bases: 11. The germline gives CDR1 DFQATT, CDR2 SNEGSKA (reference sequence).

This clonotype was counted at least ten times. The chain uses TRBV5-6 and TRBJ2-7, with 8 bases that match TRBD2. This CDR3 has 15 amino acids. Germline V gives CDR1 SGHDT, CDR2 YYEEEE. V trimming: 1 base; J trimming: 1 base; junction bases outside the gene matches: 4. In DNA form, the CDR3 reads TGTGCCAGCAGCTTGTGGGGCGGGGGGTCCTACGAGCAGTACGTC. Residues: CASSLWGGGSYEQYV.

This clonotype was observed at least ten times. The rearrangement links TRBV4-2 to TRBJ2-1, with TRBD1 matching 8 bases. This CDR3 region has 14 residues. The V segment lost 4 bases and the J segment 5 bases; nucleotides outside the gene matches: 4. CDR1 is LGHNA and CDR2 is YNFKEQ in the germline V gene. The CDR3 DNA is TGTGCCAGCAGCCGGGTGGACAGGGACAATGAGCAGTTCTTC. Encoded protein: CASSRVDRDNEQFF.

This clonotype was counted at least ten times. V and J are TRBV7-2 and TRBJ1-5; 9 bases map to TRBD1. CDR1 and CDR2 (germline): SGHTA, FQGNSA. V lost 1 base and J lost 4; bases outside the gene matches: 5. The CDR3 is made up of 16 amino acids. The DNA of the CDR3 is TGTGCCAGCAGCTTAGTTGGGACAGGGATAAATCAGCCCCAGCATTTT. Amino acids: CASSLVGTGINQPQHF.

This clonotype was recorded many times. CDR3 DNA sequence: TGCAGTGCTCCCGGGACTAGCGGTTTTTACGAGCAGTACTTC. Its protein product is CSAPGTSGFYEQYF. V usage is TRBV20-1 and J usage is TRBJ2-7, with 11 bases aligning to TRBD2. This CDR3 is built from 14 residues. J lost 4 bases, V lost 5 bases, and 7 bases had no gene match. Germline V CDR1 and CDR2: DFQATT, SNEGSKA (reference sequence).

This clonotype was found many times. The J gene is TRBJ2-3, the V gene TRBV7-2; 12 nucleotides align to TRBD1. Losses at the gene ends were 2 bases for V and 15 bases for J; bases not matched to a gene: 6. Germline loops: CDR1 SGHTA, CDR2 FQGNSA. The CDR3 extends over 13 amino acids. The CDR3 sequence: CASSLRRDRGHYF. The CDR3 bases are TGTGCCAGCAGCTTACGCCGGGACAGGGGGCATTATTTT. Drawing the rest from reference TRBV7-2 and TRBJ2-3, the complete variable domain is GAGVSQSPSNKVTEKGKDVELRCDPISGHTALYWYRQSLGQGLEFLIYFQGNSAPDKSGLPSDRFSAERTGGSVSTLTIQRTQQEDSAVYLCASSLRRDRGHYFGPGTRLTVL.